This T cell receptor beta chain is drawn from a study of T-cell reconstitution after alpha-beta-depleted transplantation in children. The V end lost 4 bases, the J end lost 8 bases, and 14 bases lay between the germline ends. Germline V gene lookup returns CDR1 MGHDK and CDR2 SYGVNS. CDR3 length: 13 residues. This clonotype was found many times. Its antigen is still unknown. TCRbeta library construction was performed incorporating unique molecular identifiers. TCRdb re-derived calls from the PCR reads in MiXCR, one entry per CDR3 protein. This sample has around 300,000 distinct CDR3 sequences, with roughly a tenth found just once. Whole-study findings and limits: Reported findings indicate that, about two months after transplant, alpha-beta T cells came from several hundred expanded clones, which were derived from non-depleted graft cells. At day 60, the high TCRbeta diversity found in some patients originated from recipient T cells and thymic progenitors that had survived. Most T-cell counts and diversity one year after the transplant came from T cells that were newly produced.

V usage is TRBV25-1 and J usage is TRBJ1-2; D unclear. This clonotype was sampled from a boy in the first two years of life with acute myeloid leukemia, due to receive a stem cell transplant. Sequencing was performed on PBMCs, taken before TCRalphabeta/CD19-depleted stem cell transplant. The CDR3 coding sequence is TGTGCCAGCAGTGTTAGACAATCGCAAGGCTACACCTTC. The encoded protein is CASSVRQSQGYTF.